The sequence of this T cell receptor beta chain was determined in a study of T cell responses to AZD1222 COVID-19 vaccine. General study results and limits: Researchers took repertoire samples only after the peak T cell response had come. Rises in breadth and depth of Spike-specific TCRs came after two AZD1222 doses. Distributed over spike, vaccine-associated CD4 TCRs predominated at 160-218 and 743-854.

Unmatched junction bases numbered 8, after V lost 6 bases and J lost 0 bases. The CDR3 is 17 residues long. Germline lookup yields CDR1 MNHEY and CDR2 SVGEGT. Generated by immunoSEQ multiplex PCR, the TCRdb table keeps only in-frame clones and is missing some. The sample has around 210,000 clones; around 94% are singletons. This clone was picked up one time. Its specificity is unknown. The sample consisted of peripheral blood, taken 28 days after the second dose of the MenACWY control vaccine. The TCR was taken from an adult who received the MenACWY meningococcal vaccine as a control. V usage is TRBV6-2 or TRBV6-3 and J usage is TRBJ1-6, with 7 positions matching TRBD1. CDR3 DNA: TGTGCCAGCAGCTTCATGACAGGGAGCTCCTATAATTCACCCCTCCACTTT. This codes for CASSFMTGSSYNSPLHF.